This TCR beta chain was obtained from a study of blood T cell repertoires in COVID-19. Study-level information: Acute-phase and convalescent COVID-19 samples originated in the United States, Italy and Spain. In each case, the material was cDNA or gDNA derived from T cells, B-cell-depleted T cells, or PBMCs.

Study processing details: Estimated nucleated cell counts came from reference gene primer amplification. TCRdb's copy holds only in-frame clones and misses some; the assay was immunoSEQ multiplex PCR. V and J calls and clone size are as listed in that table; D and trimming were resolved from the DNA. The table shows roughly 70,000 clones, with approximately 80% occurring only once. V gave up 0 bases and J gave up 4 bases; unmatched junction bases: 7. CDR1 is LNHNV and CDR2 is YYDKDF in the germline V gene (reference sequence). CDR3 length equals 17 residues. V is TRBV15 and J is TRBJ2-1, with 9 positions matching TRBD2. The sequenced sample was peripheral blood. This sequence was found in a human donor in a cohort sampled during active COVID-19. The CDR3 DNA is TGTGCCACCAGCAGAGACGGAAGCGGGGGGAGTTACAATGAGCAGTTCTTC. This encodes CATSRDGSGGSYNEQFF. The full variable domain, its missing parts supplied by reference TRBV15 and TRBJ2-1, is DAMVIQNPRYQVTQFGKPVTLSCSQTLNHNVMYWYQQKSSQAPKLLFHYYDKDFNNEADTPDNFQSRRPNTSFCFLDIRSPGLGDTAMYLCATSRDGSGGSYNEQFFGPGTRLTVL.